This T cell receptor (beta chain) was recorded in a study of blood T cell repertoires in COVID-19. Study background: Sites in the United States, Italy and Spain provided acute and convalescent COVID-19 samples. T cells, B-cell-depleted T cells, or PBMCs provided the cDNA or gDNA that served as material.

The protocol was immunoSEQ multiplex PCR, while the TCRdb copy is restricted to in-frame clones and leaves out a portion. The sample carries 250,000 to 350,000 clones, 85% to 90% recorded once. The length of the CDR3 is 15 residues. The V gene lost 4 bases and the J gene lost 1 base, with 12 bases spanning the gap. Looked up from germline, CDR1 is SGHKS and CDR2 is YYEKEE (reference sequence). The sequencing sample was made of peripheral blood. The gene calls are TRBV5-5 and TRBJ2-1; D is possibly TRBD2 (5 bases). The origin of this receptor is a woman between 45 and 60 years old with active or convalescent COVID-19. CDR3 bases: TGTGCCAGCAGCCCCGGACTGTTTTCCTACAATGAGCAGTTCTTC. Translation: CASSPGLFSYNEQFF.